This is a list of T cell receptor beta chains from one sample in a study of blood T cells in healthy people across ages. TCRdb used MiXCR to reprocess the 5' RACE reads, holding one entry per CDR3 protein. The sample lists hundreds of thousands of distinct CDR3 sequences, roughly 21% occurring once. Sequencing was performed on blood. The receptors were gathered from a man aged 70-80 years in good health. The conserved cysteine and the conserved F or W are not part of the CDR3 here. Only part of the rows carry a size: once, few, many, or a class if the clone is expanded.

V: TRBV6-2/TRBV6-3; size: many; CDR3: ATGTSYEQY
V: TRBV5-1; size: few; CDR3: ASNRAGGPEQF
V: TRBV7-2; size: .; CDR3: ASSSDRGRTQY
V: TRBV27; size: .; CDR3: ASSFRGWGTDTQY
V: TRBV14; size: many; CDR3: ASSRDRREKLF
V: TRBV5-5; size: .; CDR3: ASSGLLSGSYNEQF
V: TRBV5-6; size: few; CDR3: ASSFGPGASGNTIY
V: TRBV11-2; size: .; CDR3: ASSLGASGTSGSDYNEQF
V: TRBV10-3; size: many; CDR3: AILAGGYTDTQY
V: TRBV10-3; size: few; CDR3: AISTGTGNGYT
V: TRBV7-2; size: once; CDR3: VSSRKGVTVASYEQY
V: TRBV19; size: .; CDR3: ASSLLAGADEQY
V: TRBV10-3; size: few; CDR3: ATRTGTGEAYEQY
V: TRBV6-4; size: few; CDR3: ASSASNTGELF
V: TRBV7-2; size: few; CDR3: ASSSDTGTPKLF
V: TRBV20-1; size: .; CDR3: SAIGQIAKNIQY
V: TRBV7-2; size: .; CDR3: ASSFELADPKRGEQF
V: TRBV2; size: few; CDR3: ASSSIGQTYEQY
V: TRBV2; size: few; CDR3: ASKEGYEQY
V: TRBV5-1; size: .; CDR3: ASSVTGDKNIQY
V: TRBV4-3; size: few; CDR3: ASSQETALGAKNIQY
V: TRBV10-3; size: .; CDR3: AISEGSPEAF
V: TRBV20-1; size: .; CDR3: SARDPRTGNTEAF
V: TRBV4-3; size: .; CDR3: ASSQDAARGETQY
V: TRBV20-1; size: .; CDR3: SAKPGQGALEY
V: TRBV7-2; size: .; CDR3: ASSFRVSSGNTIY
V: TRBV25-1; size: .; CDR3: ASSPRNVQDRGHSPLH
V: TRBV4-3; size: few; CDR3: ASSQDLPRLAGGDNEQF
V: TRBV6-6; size: .; CDR3: ASSYTSGDQETQY
V: TRBV9; size: .; CDR3: ASSLGTGLLT
V: TRBV19; size: .; CDR3: ASRSDGGGNQPQH
V: TRBV7-3; size: .; CDR3: ASSLTGVGSRNEQF
V: TRBV20-1; size: .; CDR3: SAPKGREDTQY
V: TRBV12-5; size: few; CDR3: ASGLGGRYEQY
V: TRBV6-2/TRBV6-3; size: .; CDR3: ASSRGPAVYGYT
V: TRBV10-3; size: few; CDR3: AISESGGSSYNEQF
V: TRBV11-1; size: .; CDR3: ASSWGLAGTGELF